One TCR beta chain is described in this entry. The target of this receptor is not known. The entry originates in a study of CXCR3-negative and CXCR3-positive naive CD8 T cells (dated by TCRdb to about 2019). Background on the whole study: About 150 million TRB reads were obtained in total, roughly 1.5 +/- 0.3 million reads per library. The diversity and physicochemical repertoire analyses included under 12 donors pooled from two independent experiments. TRBV-TRBJ cluster analysis included naive subsets from roughly 5 donors and memory cells from 3 donors.

The instrument given in TCRdb is NextSeq 550. The Human TCR Profiling Kit (MiLaboratory) was used to make UMI-labeled 5' RACE TRB cDNA libraries. cDNA synthesis used the entire amount of extracted RNA, and PCR amplification then used the entire amount of cDNA produced. Libraries were prepared in parallel using an identical number of PCR cycles. Per the original workflow: MIGEC and MiXCR extracted about 53,000 +/- 10,000 unique UMI-labeled TRB cDNA molecules per library, requiring at least two reads per UMI. On average, each library contained about 40,000 +/- 10,000 functional in-frame TRB CDR3 nucleotide clonotypes without stop codons. Diversity metrics, including normalized Shannon-Wiener and Chao1, were computed in VDJtools after downsampling to 5000 UMI-labeled TRB molecules per sample. Clonotype-size-weighted physicochemical properties of the central five CDR3 residues (interaction energy, strength, volume and Kidera factor 4) were computed in VDJtools. The reads, reprocessed by TCRdb, yield one row per CDR3 protein sequence and no DNA. These V and J calls are TCRdb output, not the study's own analysis. The sample table includes around 96,000 distinct CDR3 sequences. The ten largest clones capture approximately 1.5% of the sample.

The CDR3 starts with the cysteine, ends with the phenylalanine, and has 15 residues. The entry carries no DNA sequence. Based on the germline V gene (reference sequence), the CDR1 and CDR2 sequences are SEHNR and FQNEAQ. Overall results and qualifications from the work: Comparably high repertoire diversity was found in both naive subsets, whereas much lower repertoire diversity was found in memory CD8+ T cells. Because CXCR3 expression was partially decreased after cryopreservation, freshly isolated PBMCs were used for most assays. TRB CDR3s from CXCR3-positive naive cells showed higher hydrophobicity (lower Kidera factor 4), lower energy, and higher strength and volume indices than CXCR3-negative naive cells. Similar TRBV-TRBJ usage was shown by naive CXCR3-negative and CXCR3-positive cells from the same donor, whereas distinct patterns were shown by memory cells. Because surface CD5, which is linked to self-reactivity in mice, was comparable between the naive subsets, TCR interaction strength was also inferred from TRB CDR3 physicochemical properties.

For each CD8+ T cell subset, flow sorting was done in triplicate, and a few hundred thousand cells per subset went directly into RLT lysis buffer. Naive CD8+ T cells were defined stringently as CD45RO-CCR7+CD27+CD95- to exclude memory contaminants. Peripheral blood mononuclear cells were isolated from buffy coats using standard density gradient centrifugation. A FACSAria III was used to flow-sort naive CD8+ T cells into CXCR3-negative and CXCR3-positive populations. An RNeasy Mini Kit was used to extract total RNA from the sorted cells. Recombination linked TRBV7-9 to TRBJ2-5; the TRBD1 assignment by TCRdb is unverifiable without DNA. The sample comprised naive CXCR3- CD8+ T cells from blood. The label giving this sample's cell subset or site can be read as: CD45RO-CCR7+CD27+CD95- naive CD8+ T cells lacking CXCR3 (TNR3-). This receptor was obtained from a human donor in good health. Some clones in this sample may be carry-over from other donors' samples. Here the CDR3 is given as CASSIRQGALETQYF.